Listed below are T cell receptor beta chains from one sample, sequenced in a study of cytomegalovirus exposure and HLA in healthy donors. Sequenced by immunoSEQ multiplex PCR; TCRdb stores in-frame clones only, minus some. The repertoire includes tens of thousands of clones, roughly two thirds of them detected once, and approximately 5% sits in the top ten. The specimen was PBMCs. The receptors originated from a man aged 60 to 69 in good health and CMV-seropositive. The CDR3 runs from the conserved cysteine through the conserved F or W. Each record gives: V gene, J gene, CDR3 protein.

V: TRBV5-1
J: TRBJ2-5
CDR3: CASSFDRGLGETQYF

V: TRBV5-1
J: TRBJ2-7
CDR3: CASRSTQGDLDEQYF

V: TRBV5-8
J: TRBJ1-6
CDR3: CASSQRTGIYSPLHF

V: TRBV5-4
J: TRBJ2-1
CDR3: CASSPTSASYNEQFF

V: TRBV7-8
J: TRBJ1-2
CDR3: CASSLVRGRYEGYTF

V: TRBV30
J: TRBJ2-1
CDR3: CAWREAGSWMNEQFF

V: TRBV6-1
J: TRBJ2-1
CDR3: CASSPEGFEQFF

V: TRBV7-2
J: TRBJ2-1
CDR3: CASSLLGLVENEQFF

V: TRBV5-1
J: TRBJ2-1
CDR3: CASSIQAEPYNEQFF

V: TRBV11-2
J: TRBJ2-5
CDR3: CASSLGVGGRETQYF

V: TRBV29-1
J: TRBJ2-1
CDR3: CSVELVQGRQFF